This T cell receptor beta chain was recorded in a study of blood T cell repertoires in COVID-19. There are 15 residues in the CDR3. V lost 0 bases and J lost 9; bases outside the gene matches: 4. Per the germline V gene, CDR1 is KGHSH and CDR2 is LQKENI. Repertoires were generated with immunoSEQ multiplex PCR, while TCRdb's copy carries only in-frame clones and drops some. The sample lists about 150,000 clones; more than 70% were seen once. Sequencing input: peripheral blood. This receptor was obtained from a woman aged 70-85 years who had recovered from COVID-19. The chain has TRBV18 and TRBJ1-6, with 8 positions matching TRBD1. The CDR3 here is CASSPPSTGGSPLHF. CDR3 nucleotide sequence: TGTGCCAGCTCACCACCGTCTACAGGGGGTTCACCCCTCCACTTT.